Below are 14 T cell receptor beta chains sequenced from a single sample in a study of metastatic and nonmetastatic thyroid tumors. MiXCR re-clonotyped the PCR reads for TCRdb. Of about 48,000 clones detected, approximately 20% appear once; the ten largest clones hold around 3.8%. Not a single patient had been given any form of treatment at any point before undergoing thyroid surgery. The material sequenced was blood. The receptor set was obtained from a male donor with papillary thyroid cancer or a benign thyroid nodule (not recorded which). Some clones in this sample may be carry-over from other donors' samples.

This clone was detected ten times or more. The chain recombines TRBV29-1 with TRBJ2-7; D is unresolved. The CDR3 is 13 amino acids. V was shortened by 6 bases and J by 0 bases, with 12 bases between the two germline ends. Germline lookup yields CDR1 SQVTM and CDR2 ANQGSEA. The CDR3 protein is CSVYLASSYEQYF. CDR3 nucleotide sequence: TGCAGCGTATATTTAGCAAGCTCCTACGAGCAGTACTTC.

This clone was seen ten or more times. The sample contains more than one DNA sequence encoding this CDR3. This sequence joins TRBV14 and TRBJ1-2, with unresolved D. Trimming cost V 0 bases and J 5 bases, with 16 bases left between them. Germline V gene data show CDR1 as SGHDN and CDR2 as FVKESK. This CDR3 has 16 residues. Here the CDR3 reads CASSQDAASLLYGYTF. CDR3 DNA: TGTGCCAGCAGCCAAGATGCGGCCTCCTTATTGTATGGCTACACCTTC.

This sequence joins TRBV7-2 and TRBJ2-7; D perhaps matches TRBD2 (5 bases). The CDR3 covers 13 residues. V was clipped by 8 bases and J by 10 bases, with 21 bases between them. CDR1 and CDR2 from the germline V gene are SGHTA and FQGNSA. DNA of the CDR3: TGTGCCAGCTCCGGATACTTAGACTACTATCAGTACTTC. The encoded protein is CASSGYLDYYQYF.

This clone was counted many times. The chain employs TRBV6-1 and TRBJ1-4; D gene uncertain. V lost 8 bases and J 3 bases, leaving 22 bases between the germline ends. This CDR3 is 17 amino acids long. Germline assignment: CDR1 MNHNS and CDR2 SASEGT. The DNA of the CDR3 is TGTGCCAGCCTCCCAGCCATAAAGGACGGGTCTAATGAAAAACTGTTTTTT. Its protein is CASLPAIKDGSNEKLFF.

In its sample, this clone was seen many times. This may arise from a read error, as a much more abundant clone is one base away. The sample carries other DNA sequences with the same CDR3. The V gene is TRBV19, the J gene TRBJ2-3, with D possibly being TRBD1 (6 bases). Per the germline V gene, CDR1 is LNHDA and CDR2 is SQIVND (reference sequence). Between the trimmed V and J ends, which lost 0 bases and 6 bases, there was a span of 7 bases. The CDR3 runs 13 residues. The CDR3 region has the DNA TGTGCCAGTAGTATAGACAGGGGTGATACGCAGTATTTT. As protein: CASSIDRGDTQYF.

This clone was seen at least ten times. The CDR3 region has the DNA TGTGCCAGCACTTTTAATGAAAGGACAGGACGGAGGAACACTGAAGCTTTCTTT. It translates to CASTFNERTGRRNTEAFF. The chain is built from TRBV28 and TRBJ1-1; 7 bases are a match to TRBD1. This CDR3 comprises 18 residues. V lost 7 bases and J lost 1; bases outside the gene matches: 18. Germline-derived CDR1 and CDR2 are MDHEN and SYDVKM.

This clone was observed many times. The rearrangement uses TRBV4-1 and TRBJ2-1; 8 bases are a match to TRBD2. Germline trimming cut 2 bases from V and 4 bases from J; bases unmatched to any gene: 4. Germline V gene sequence: CDR1 MGHRA, CDR2 YSYEKL. The CDR3 has 15 amino acids. The CDR3 sequence: CASSQSGSGYNEQFF. The CDR3 DNA is TGCGCCAGCAGCCAAAGCGGGAGTGGGTACAATGAGCAGTTCTTC.

This clone was observed many times. The chain links TRBV15 to TRBJ1-3, with D possibly being TRBD1 (6 bases). In germline, CDR1 is LNHNV, CDR2 YYDKDF (reference sequence). V shed 1 base and J shed 4 bases, with 14 bases lying between them. CDR3 length: 16 amino acids. CDR3 in DNA: TGTGCCACCAGCAGAGCTGACCAGGGGCTGGGAAACACCATATATTTT. This gives the protein CATSRADQGLGNTIYF.

There are a few counts of this clone. The V and J genes are TRBV6-1 and TRBJ2-5; TRBD1 aligns across 8 bases. V dropped 6 bases and J dropped 10; count of bases not matched to a gene: 13. This CDR3 has 14 residues. CDR1 is MNHNS and CDR2 is SASEGT in the germline V gene. The CDR3 sequence: CASRDRASRKSQYF. The CDR3 DNA reads TGTGCCAGCAGGGACAGGGCCTCAAGAAAGAGCCAGTACTTC.

This clone turned up a few times. This could be a read error, since a much larger clone is one nucleotide away. The chain employs TRBV6-1 and TRBJ2-6, with 10 nucleotides matching TRBD2. Germline V gene data show CDR1 as MNHNS and CDR2 as SASEGT. CDR3 length: 17 residues. CDR3 region: CASIPSGRNSGANVLTF. In DNA form, the CDR3 reads TGTGCCAGCATTCCTAGCGGGAGAAACTCTGGGGCAAACGTCCTGACTTTC.

In its sample, this clone was seen many times. The chain is built from TRBV11-2 and TRBJ2-5, with 7 bases aligning to TRBD2. The ends lost 0 bases at V and 4 bases at J; junction bases unmatched: 14. Per the germline V gene, CDR1 is SGHAT and CDR2 is FQNNGV. The CDR3 totals 18 residues. This CDR3 reads CASSLERGSGTKRETQYF. CDR3 bases: TGTGCCAGCAGCTTAGAGCGCGGGAGCGGGACCAAGAGAGAGACCCAGTACTTC. Full variable domain (rest looked up from reference TRBV11-2 and TRBJ2-5): EAGVAQSPRYKIIEKRQSVAFWCNPISGHATLYWYQQILGQGPKLLIQFQNNGVVDDSQLPKDRFSAERLKGVDSTLKIQPAKLEDSAVYLCASSLERGSGTKRETQYFGPGTRLLVL.

This clone occurred many times. The V and J genes are TRBV5-4 and TRBJ2-2; D is uncertain. The CDR3 totals 13 residues. With 0 bases removed from V and 8 bases from J, the gap between germline ends came to 8 bases. In germline, CDR1 is SGHNT, CDR2 YYREEE (reference sequence). CDR3 loop: CASSLEAEGELFF. As DNA, the CDR3 is TGTGCCAGCAGCTTGGAGGCGGAAGGGGAGCTGTTTTTT.

This clone was seen at least ten times. The V gene is TRBV7-9, the J gene TRBJ2-1; 9 positions match TRBD2. The length of the CDR3 is 19 residues. V lost 5 bases and J lost 0; bases outside the gene matches: 14. The germline gives CDR1 SEHNR, CDR2 FQNEAQ (reference sequence). The CDR3 coding sequence is TGTGCCAGCAGCCTCGAGAGACTAGCGGTACCCAGCTCCTACAATGAGCAGTTCTTC. Translation: CASSLERLAVPSSYNEQFF.

CDR3 residues: CASSTRGVVHEQYF. In DNA, the CDR3 is TGTGCCAGTAGTACCCGGGGAGTGGTCCACGAGCAGTACTTC. The rearrangement links TRBV19 to TRBJ2-7; weak D call: TRBD2 (5 bases). V gave up 4 bases and J gave up 5 bases, with 15 bases separating them. Germline CDR1 is LNHDA and CDR2 is SQIVND (reference sequence). This CDR3 is built from 14 residues.